This passage covers 10 T cell receptor beta chains from one sample sequenced in a study of neurological immune-mediated disorders. Each CDR3 protein is one row after TCRdb ran MiXCR on the 5' RACE reads. Altogether about 48,000 distinct CDR3 sequences are present, roughly 26% being singletons, with the ten largest covering 23%. Material for sequencing was PBMCs. Receptor source: a woman in her 70s in good health.

This clonotype has at least ten counts. V usage is TRBV7-9 and J usage is TRBJ2-7; weak D call: TRBD2 (6 bases). Germline CDR1 and CDR2: SEHNR and FQNEAQ (reference sequence). CDR3 length equals 14 residues. Trimming pared 7 bases from V and 4 bases from J, leaving 17 bases between. CDR3 DNA sequence: TGTGCCAGCACCCCCGGGGACTCCCGGTACGAGCAGTACTTC. Translating gives CASTPGDSRYEQYF.

This clonotype was counted many times. This sequence joins TRBV11-2 and TRBJ2-7, with TRBD2 matching over 9 bases. The CDR3 sequence is 15 residues long. CDR1 is SGHAT, CDR2 FQNNGV, per germline. V was clipped by 1 base and J by 6 bases; unmatched bases: 7. The CDR3 sequence is CASSLGPSGISEQYF. The CDR3 region has the DNA TGTGCCAGCAGCTTAGGCCCTAGCGGGATCTCCGAGCAGTACTTC.

This clonotype has a count of ten or more. This sequence joins TRBV4-1 and TRBJ1-2; D uncertain. The CDR3 has 12 residues. CDR1 and CDR2 (germline): MGHRA, YSYEKL. V lost 1 base to trimming and J lost 7 bases, with 7 bases between them. Here the CDR3 DNA reads TGCGCCAGCAGCCAAGGATTAGGTGGCTACACCTTC. Amino acids: CASSQGLGGYTF.

This clonotype appeared many times. The J gene is TRBJ1-5, the V gene TRBV12-3 or TRBV12-4, with TRBD1 matching 7 bases. The length of the CDR3 is 14 residues. Unmatched junction bases numbered 7, after V lost 6 bases and J lost 5 bases. The CDR3, as DNA: TGTGCCAGCAGGAACCGGGACAGCCATCAGCCCCAGCATTTT. Amino acid sequence: CASRNRDSHQPQHF.

This clonotype was counted at least ten times. V usage is TRBV4-1 and J usage is TRBJ1-5; D perhaps matches TRBD1 (6 bases). The V gene lost 0 bases and the J gene lost 9 bases, with 12 bases spanning the gap. The germline V gene has CDR1 MGHRA and CDR2 YSYEKL. The CDR3 sequence is 14 residues long. The chain's CDR3 is CASSQDRGGGPQHF. DNA for the CDR3: TGCGCCAGCAGCCAAGACAGGGGCGGAGGGCCCCAGCATTTT.

This clonotype came up many times. V usage is TRBV4-2 and J usage is TRBJ2-2, with a tentative D call TRBD2 (5 bases). V was shortened by 4 bases and J by 3 bases, with 18 bases between the two germline ends. The germline CDR1 and CDR2 sequences are LGHNA and YNFKEQ. The length of the CDR3 is 17 residues. The CDR3 coding sequence is TGTGCCAGCAGCCCACATGGTGGACTCGGGGACACCGGGGAGCTGTTTTTT. It specifies CASSPHGGLGDTGELFF.

This clonotype appeared many times. The V call is TRBV5-8, the J call TRBJ1-1, with 8 bases that match TRBD1. Looked up from germline, CDR1 is SGHTS and CDR2 is YDEGEE. V gave up 4 bases and J gave up 6 bases; unmatched junction bases: 8. This CDR3 has 14 residues. This chain's CDR3 is CASSQDRENSEAFF. The CDR3 DNA reads TGTGCCAGCAGCCAGGACAGGGAAAACTCTGAAGCTTTCTTT.

This sequence joins TRBV5-5 and TRBJ1-2; D is unresolved. The CDR3 is made up of 13 amino acids. Germline CDR1 and CDR2: SGHKS and YYEKEE (reference sequence). With 0 bases removed from V and 8 bases from J, the gap between germline ends came to 11 bases. In DNA, the CDR3 is TGTGCCAGCAGCTTGGGACACCTTTTAGGCTACACCTTC. Encoded protein: CASSLGHLLGYTF.

The rearrangement uses TRBV18 and TRBJ1-5; 11 bases line up with TRBD1. Per the germline V gene, CDR1 is KGHSH and CDR2 is LQKENI. CDR3 length: 14 amino acids. V was pared by 5 bases and J by 6 bases, with 3 bases of the junction left unmatched. DNA for the CDR3: TGTGCCAGCTCAAATGGACAGGGGGCTCAGCCCCAGCATTTT. Its protein product is CASSNGQGAQPQHF.

This clonotype has at least ten counts. The chain couples TRBV7-2 to TRBJ2-7, with D unclear. CDR1 SGHTA and CDR2 FQGNSA come from the germline V gene. Trimming shortened V by 4 bases and J by 2 bases, and 9 bases separated the two germline ends. This CDR3 has 13 residues. CDR3 residues: CASSSDWAYEQYF. In DNA form, the CDR3 reads TGTGCCAGCAGCTCCGACTGGGCCTACGAGCAGTACTTC.